This T cell receptor (beta chain) was captured in a study of blood T cell repertoires in COVID-19 (dated by TCRdb to the early 2020s). In terms of the full investigation: Samples from collaborators originated in the United States, Italy and Spain and spanned both the acute and convalescent phases of COVID-19. The material from the prospective study consisted of cDNA or gDNA derived from T cells, B-cell-depleted T cells, or PBMCs. Deeply sampled blood TCRbeta repertoires from subjects exposed to, actively infected with, or recovered from COVID-19 were included in the dataset. The repertoires were made available in a free public database intended to serve as a resource for research on the immune response to SARS-CoV-2. The samples were drawn from the first 160 participants of the ongoing ImmuneRACE study and from over a thousand subjects provided by 6 global collaborators. Sample metadata almost always included a de-identified subject ID, COVID-19 status, age in years and sex. Where available, HLA class I and class II types were obtained from metadata supplied by the sample provider rather than from assay-based typing. Results the study describes overall, beyond this receptor: How much clinical and demographic metadata was included differed by source and by participant, and the metadata was provided uncurated.

In Seattle, one collaborating source enrolled patients while the infection was active and tracked those patients longitudinally over the course of disease. Collaborating institutions collected whole blood in K2EDTA tubes following their own protocols. For TCRbeta analysis, collaborator samples were shipped as frozen whole blood, as isolated PBMCs, or as DNA extracted from either sample type. A remark on this clone: Its target antigen remains unknown. No much larger clone exists at a distance of one base, and base qualities are not known.

For CDR1 and CDR2, the germline V gene (reference sequence) lists LNHDA and SQIVND. The CDR3 has 13 amino acids, counting the end cysteine and phenylalanine. Of all the DNA, just the CDR3 is kept, 39 bases in frame from base 1. V is cut by 1 base and J by 4 bases, and the space between the germline ends is 7 bases. The immunoSEQ Assay, a bias-controlled multiplex PCR, was used to amplify TCRbeta CDR3 regions from genomic DNA. From the authors' description of their analysis: The number of nucleated cells in each sample was estimated from the amplification of reference gene primers within the assay. To quantify the absolute abundance of each unique TCRbeta CDR3 rearrangement, sequence reads were collapsed and filtered. For each sample, productive Simpson clonality was calculated as the square root of Simpson's diversity index across productive rearrangements. Here the immuneACCESS table is served through TCRdb, limited to in-frame sequences with V and J called. Missing clones are a known gap in these copies; in checked studies unresolved V genes cover under half, and the rest lacks a known reason. V, J and clone size reflect that table, while D and trimming were determined from the DNA. The sample table contains 150,000 to 200,000 clones; only one count was recorded for approximately 90% of them. Of the sample, about 4.9% falls within the top ten clones.

The sequenced sample was peripheral blood. The receptor was derived from a man aged 18-30 years with COVID-19, enrolled during active disease. The sequence is built from TRBV19 and TRBJ1-1; the D gene cannot be resolved reliably. The CDR3 region reads CASSIGGFTEAFF. The DNA reads as follows: TGTGCCAGTAGTATAGGAGGGTTCACTGAAGCTTTCTTT.